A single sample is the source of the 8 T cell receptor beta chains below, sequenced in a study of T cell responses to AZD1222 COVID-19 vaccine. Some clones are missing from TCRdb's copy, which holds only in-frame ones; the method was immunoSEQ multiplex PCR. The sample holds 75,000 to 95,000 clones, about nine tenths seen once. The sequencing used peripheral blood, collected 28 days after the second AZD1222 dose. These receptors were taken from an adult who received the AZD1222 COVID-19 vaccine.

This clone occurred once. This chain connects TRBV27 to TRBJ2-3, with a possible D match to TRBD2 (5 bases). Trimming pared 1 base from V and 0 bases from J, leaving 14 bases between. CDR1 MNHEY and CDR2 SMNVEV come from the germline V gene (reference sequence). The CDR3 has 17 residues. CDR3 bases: TGTGCCAGCAGTTTATTTGGACTGAGGTTAAGCACAGATACGCAGTATTTT. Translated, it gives CASSLFGLRLSTDTQYF.

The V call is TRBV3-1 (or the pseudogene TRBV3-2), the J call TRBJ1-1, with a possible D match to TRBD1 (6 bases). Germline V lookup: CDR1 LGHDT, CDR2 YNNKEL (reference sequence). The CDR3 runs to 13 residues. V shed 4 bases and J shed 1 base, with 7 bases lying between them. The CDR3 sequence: CASSPTGNTEAFF. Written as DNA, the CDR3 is TGTGCCAGCAGCCCGACAGGGAACACTGAAGCTTTCTTT.

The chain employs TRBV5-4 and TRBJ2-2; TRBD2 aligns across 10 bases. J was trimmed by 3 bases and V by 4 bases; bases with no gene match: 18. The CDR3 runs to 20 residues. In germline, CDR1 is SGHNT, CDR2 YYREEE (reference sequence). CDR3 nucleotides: TGTGCCAGCAGCCACTTAGGCACTAGCGGGGCGGAAGGGGACACCGGGGAGCTGTTTTTT. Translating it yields CASSHLGTSGAEGDTGELFF.

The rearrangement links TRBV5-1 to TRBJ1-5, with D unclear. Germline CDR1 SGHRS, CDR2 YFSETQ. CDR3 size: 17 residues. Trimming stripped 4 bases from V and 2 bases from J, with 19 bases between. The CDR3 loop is CASSHRETGRGNQPQHF. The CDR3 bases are TGCGCCAGCAGCCACAGAGAAACGGGGAGAGGCAATCAGCCCCAGCATTTT.

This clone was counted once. CDR3 in DNA: TGTGCCAGCAGTGACTACGAGCAGTACGTC. Translation gives CASSDYEQYV. The V and J genes are TRBV6-1 and TRBJ2-7; D call uncertain. CDR3 length: 10 amino acids. Trimming cost V 3 bases and J 3 bases, with 0 bases left between them. Per the germline V gene, CDR1 is MNHNS and CDR2 is SASEGT.

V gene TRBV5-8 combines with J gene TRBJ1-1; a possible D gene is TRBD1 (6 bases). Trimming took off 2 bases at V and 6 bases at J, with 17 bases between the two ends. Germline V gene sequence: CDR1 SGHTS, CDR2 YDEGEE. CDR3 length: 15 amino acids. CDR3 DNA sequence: TGTGCCAGCAGCTTTAACGGGCAGGGGAAGGCTGAAGCTTTCTTT. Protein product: CASSFNGQGKAEAFF.

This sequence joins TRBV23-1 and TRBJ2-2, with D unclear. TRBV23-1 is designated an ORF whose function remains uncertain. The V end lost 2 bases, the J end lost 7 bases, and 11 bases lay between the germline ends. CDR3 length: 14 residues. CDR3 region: CASSQRYTDGELFF. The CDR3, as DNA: TGCGCCAGCAGTCAAAGGTACACAGACGGGGAGCTGTTTTTT.

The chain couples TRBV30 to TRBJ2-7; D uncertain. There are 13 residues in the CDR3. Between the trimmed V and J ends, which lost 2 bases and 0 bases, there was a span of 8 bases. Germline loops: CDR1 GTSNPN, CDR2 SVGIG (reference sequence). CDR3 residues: CAWSMKNSYEQYF. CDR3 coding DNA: TGTGCCTGGAGTATGAAGAACTCCTACGAGCAGTACTTC.